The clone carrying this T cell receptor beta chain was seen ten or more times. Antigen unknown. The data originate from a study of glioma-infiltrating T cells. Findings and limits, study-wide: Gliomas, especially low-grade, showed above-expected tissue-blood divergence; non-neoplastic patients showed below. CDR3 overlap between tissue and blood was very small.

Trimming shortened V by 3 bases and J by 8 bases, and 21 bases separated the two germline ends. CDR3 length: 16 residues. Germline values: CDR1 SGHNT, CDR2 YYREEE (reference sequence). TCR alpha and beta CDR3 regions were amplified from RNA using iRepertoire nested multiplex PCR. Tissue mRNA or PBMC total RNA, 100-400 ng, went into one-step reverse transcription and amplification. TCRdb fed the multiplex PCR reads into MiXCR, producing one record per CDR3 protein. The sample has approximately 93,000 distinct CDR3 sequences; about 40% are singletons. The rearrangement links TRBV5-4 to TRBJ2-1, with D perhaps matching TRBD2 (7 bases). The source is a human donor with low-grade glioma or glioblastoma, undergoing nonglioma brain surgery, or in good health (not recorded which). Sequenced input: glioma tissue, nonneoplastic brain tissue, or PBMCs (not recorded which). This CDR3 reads CASSSSRGGLFDEQFF. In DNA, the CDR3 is TGTGCCAGCAGCTCAAGTAGGGGGGGCCTTTTTGATGAGCAGTTCTTC.